The clone carrying this T cell receptor (beta chain) was recorded once. This entry comes from a study of blood T cell repertoires in COVID-19. Study-wide background: Samples of COVID-19 (acute and convalescent) were obtained from the United States, Italy and Spain.

Germline V CDR1 and CDR2: MNHNY, SVGAGI (reference sequence). The CDR3 length is 16 residues. J was trimmed by 3 bases and V by 0 bases; bases with no gene match: 2. Original analysis: Reference gene primer amplification gave nucleated cell count estimates. The table came from immunoSEQ multiplex PCR; TCRdb's copy has only in-frame clones and leaves some out. V and J calls plus clone size are reproduced from that table; the DNA served to infer D and trimming. The top ten clones hold just under 6.5% of a sample with under 50,000 clones, roughly nine tenths of them seen once. The receptor was derived from a man aged 65-85 years with active COVID-19. The rearrangement uses TRBV6-6 and TRBJ1-3, with 10 bases aligning to TRBD1. The source material was peripheral blood. The DNA of the CDR3 is TGTGCCAGCAGTTACTCGACAGGGGGCAGTGGAAACACCATATATTTT. This encodes CASSYSTGGSGNTIYF.